One sample yielded the 27 T cell receptor beta chains listed below, sequenced in a study of T cell responses to AZD1222 COVID-19 vaccine. Assay: immunoSEQ multiplex PCR; the TCRdb copy retains only in-frame clones and omits some. The data show approximately 100,000 clones, approximately 90% seen once. The material sequenced was peripheral blood, taken on day 0 of AZD1222 vaccination. The origin of the receptors is an adult in good health.

CDR3 protein: CATRNRDRGQNSPLHF. CDR3 nucleotides: TGTGCCACGCGAAACCGGGACAGGGGGCAGAATTCACCCCTCCACTTT. The genes are TRBV10-3 and TRBJ1-6, with 12 bases lining up with TRBD1. The CDR3 covers 16 residues. The germline V gene has CDR1 ENHRY and CDR2 SYGVKD. The V gene end was trimmed by 10 bases and the J gene end by 7 bases; junction bases not matched to a gene: 11.

The chain joins TRBV5-5 to TRBJ1-2, with a weak D call TRBD1 (5 bases). This CDR3 comprises 12 residues. V dropped 5 bases and J dropped 4 bases, with 9 bases sitting between them. CDR1 is SGHKS and CDR2 is YYEKEE in the germline V gene (reference sequence). CDR3 region: CASRPGSYGYTF. The CDR3 nucleotides read TGTGCCAGCAGACCAGGGTCCTATGGCTACACCTTC.

The rearrangement links TRBV4-1 to TRBJ1-5, with D tentatively TRBD1 (5 bases). This CDR3 comprises 16 residues. CDR1 and CDR2 from the germline V gene are MGHRA and YSYEKL. The V and J ends lost 0 bases and 4 bases respectively, with 13 bases between them. The CDR3 here is CASSQDRMAGNQPQHF. Written as DNA, the CDR3 is TGCGCCAGCAGCCAAGACCGGATGGCAGGGAATCAGCCCCAGCATTTT.

The rearrangement links TRBV6-2 or TRBV6-3 to TRBJ2-3; D is unresolved. The CDR3 covers 16 residues. CDR1 and CDR2 from the germline V gene are MNHEY and SVGEGT. The V end was cut by 0 bases, the J end by 2 bases, with 12 bases between. Written as DNA, the CDR3 is TGTGCCAGCAGTTACTCGAAAAGGGCCCTCACAGATACGCAGTATTTT. This translates into CASSYSKRALTDTQYF.

The chain combines TRBV7-2 with TRBJ2-1, with 10 positions matching TRBD2. CDR3 length: 15 residues. After removal of 8 bases from V and 8 bases from J, the junction contained 12 bases not matched to a gene. CDR1 is SGHTA, CDR2 FQGNSA, per germline. CDR3 bases: TGTGCCAGCGCCTCCCGAGCGGGGGGGGAGGATGAGCAGTTCTTC. It yields the protein CASASRAGGEDEQFF.

The chain recombines TRBV10-2 with TRBJ2-1; unclear D gene. The CDR3 is 11 residues long. Trimming took off 2 bases at V and 7 bases at J, with 3 bases between the two ends. CDR1 and CDR2 (germline): WSHSY, SAAADI. The DNA of the CDR3 is TGCGCCAGCAGTGAGAGTAATGAGCAGTTCTTC. Residues: CASSESNEQFF.

This clone was seen just once. As DNA, the CDR3 is TGTGCCAGCAGGCAAGACAGGGGTAAAGCTTTCTTT. Translation: CASRQDRGKAFF. This chain links TRBV27 with TRBJ1-1, with 8 bases identical to TRBD1. In germline, CDR1 is MNHEY, CDR2 SMNVEV (reference sequence). Germline trimming cut 6 bases from V and 9 bases from J; bases unmatched to any gene: 6. This CDR3 is built from 12 residues.

The rearrangement links TRBV27 to TRBJ1-1; 7 nucleotides align to TRBD1. With V trimmed by 3 bases and J by 8 bases, 6 bases remained unmatched. Looked up from germline, CDR1 is MNHEY and CDR2 is SMNVEV (reference sequence). This CDR3 is built from 13 residues. The DNA of the CDR3 is TGTGCCAGCAGTTTTCGCGGACAGGCGGAAGCTTTCTTT. Amino acids: CASSFRGQAEAFF.

V is TRBV18 and J is TRBJ2-7; D remains ambiguous. The CDR3 covers 16 residues. Trimming took 3 bases from V and 6 from J, leaving 21 bases between them. The germline gives CDR1 KGHSH, CDR2 LQKENI. The DNA of the CDR3 is TGTGCCAGCTCACCTAATGTGGTGGACCACGTTGGCGAGCAGTACTTC. It yields the protein CASSPNVVDHVGEQYF.

Only one count was recorded for this clone. V usage is TRBV7-3 and J usage is TRBJ1-1; TRBD1 matches 7 bases. CDR1 and CDR2 (germline): SGHTA, FQGTGA. Trimming cost V 5 bases and J 0 bases; bases outside gene matches: 3. CDR3 length: 14 amino acids. The CDR3 loop is CASSPGTVNTEAFF. The CDR3 DNA reads as TGTGCCAGCAGCCCCGGGACAGTGAACACTGAAGCTTTCTTT.

V usage is TRBV30 and J usage is TRBJ2-6; D not resolved. Trimming left V 5 bases short and J 0 bases short, with 20 bases between. This CDR3 has 18 residues. Germline V gene data show CDR1 as GTSNPN and CDR2 as SVGIG (reference sequence). CDR3 coding DNA: TGTGCCTGGGCCAGTCTAGTGGGATTGGGCTCTGGGGCCAACGTCCTGACTTTC. It encodes CAWASLVGLGSGANVLTF. The variable domain in full, completed from reference TRBV30 and TRBJ2-6, reads SQTIHQWPATLVQPVGSPLSLECTVEGTSNPNLYWYRQAAGRGLQLLFYSVGIGQISSEVPQNLSASRPQDRQFILSSKKLLLSDSGFYLCAWASLVGLGSGANVLTFGAGSRLTVL.

The chain carries TRBV12-3 or TRBV12-4 and TRBJ1-2; maybe TRBD1 (5 bases). CDR3 length: 13 residues. The V end lost 3 bases, the J end lost 4 bases, and 9 bases lay between the germline ends. In nucleotides, the CDR3 is TGTGCCAGCAGTTTGCGGGGCTTCTATGGCTACACCTTC. Residues: CASSLRGFYGYTF.

This chain uses TRBV18 with TRBJ1-5, with no clear D. The CDR3 extends over 14 amino acids. Germline CDR1 KGHSH, CDR2 LQKENI. V was pared by 1 base and J by 4 bases, with 8 bases between. The CDR3 reads CASSPLGANQPQHF. CDR3 sequence (DNA): TGTGCCAGCTCACCACTTGGTGCTAATCAGCCCCAGCATTTT.

The V gene is TRBV27, the J gene TRBJ1-5; TRBD1 is a possible D gene (5 bases). The length of the CDR3 is 13 residues. Germline values: CDR1 MNHEY, CDR2 SMNVEV (reference sequence). Trimming pared 4 bases from V and 7 bases from J, leaving 11 bases between. In DNA form, the CDR3 reads TGTGCCAGCAGTTCTAGATGGGACCAGCCCCAGCATTTT. This sequence encodes CASSSRWDQPQHF.

The table lists this clone with a count of one. The chain is built from TRBV19 and TRBJ1-2; TRBD1 matches at 10 bases. Unmatched junction bases numbered 10, after V lost 7 bases and J lost 8 bases. This CDR3 is built from 14 residues. CDR1 LNHDA and CDR2 SQIVND come from the germline V gene (reference sequence). The CDR3 here is CASTARDRGGGYTF. CDR3 nucleotides: TGTGCCAGTACTGCCCGGGACAGGGGAGGAGGCTACACCTTC.

This clone was picked up a small number of times. This chain joins TRBV6-4 and TRBJ2-3, with 8 bases lining up with TRBD2. The CDR3 is 16 amino acids. Germline V gene sequence: CDR1 MRHNA, CDR2 SNTAGT. Germline trimming cut 4 bases from V and 1 base from J; bases unmatched to any gene: 7. CDR3 sequence reads: CASSADPAGGTDTQYF. The DNA for the CDR3 is TGTGCCAGCAGTGCCGATCCAGCGGGAGGCACAGATACGCAGTATTTT.

V gene TRBV2 combines with J gene TRBJ2-7; unclear D gene. CDR1 is SNHLY and CDR2 is FYNNEI in the germline V gene. The CDR3 consists of 13 residues. V was trimmed by 4 bases and J by 0 bases, leaving 7 bases between them. DNA of the CDR3: TGTGCCAGCAGTGCGGGCACCTCCTACGAGCAGTACTTC. It specifies CASSAGTSYEQYF. Supplemented by reference TRBV2 and TRBJ2-7, the full variable domain reads EPEVTQTPSHQVTQMGQEVILRCVPISNHLYFYWYRQILGQKVEFLVSFYNNEISEKSEIFDDQFSVERPDGSNFTLKIRSTKLEDSAMYFCASSAGTSYEQYFGPGTRLTVT.

The chain has TRBV2 and TRBJ1-2; possibly TRBD1 for D (5 bases). The CDR3 totals 13 residues. Trimming took off 6 bases at V and 4 bases at J, with 12 bases between the two ends. Per the germline V gene, CDR1 is SNHLY and CDR2 is FYNNEI. CDR3 amino acids: CASRRTQAYGYTF. The CDR3 coding sequence is TGTGCCAGCAGAAGGACACAGGCCTATGGCTACACCTTC.

The chain has TRBV5-1 and TRBJ2-2, with no clear D. The germline V gene encodes CDR1 SGHRS and CDR2 YFSETQ. With 1 base removed from V and 3 bases from J, the gap between germline ends came to 7 bases. CDR3 length equals 14 residues. This CDR3 reads CASSLLFDTGELFF. CDR3 sequence (DNA): TGCGCCAGCAGCTTGCTATTCGACACCGGGGAGCTGTTTTTT.

The chain couples TRBV28 to TRBJ2-4; 12 nucleotides agree with TRBD1. Germline-derived CDR1 and CDR2 are MDHEN and SYDVKM. CDR3 length: 15 residues. V was clipped by 8 bases and J by 7 bases; unmatched bases: 9. CDR3 loop: CASGGQGANWNIQYF. The CDR3 DNA reads TGTGCCAGCGGGGGACAGGGGGCGAATTGGAACATTCAGTACTTC.

The genes are TRBV5-1 and TRBJ2-3; D unclear. V lost 0 bases, J lost 4 bases, and 6 bases lay in between. The CDR3 sequence is 13 residues long. CDR1 and CDR2 from the germline V gene are SGHRS and YFSETQ. DNA of the CDR3: TGCGCCAGCAGCTTGGCCATGGCAGATACGCAGTATTTT. Translated: CASSLAMADTQYF. The full variable domain, with the rest looked up from reference TRBV5-1 and TRBJ2-3, is KAGVTQTPRYLIKTRGQQVTLSCSPISGHRSVSWYQQTPGQGLQFLFEYFSETQRNKGNFPGRFSGRQFSNSRSEMNVSTLELGDSALYLCASSLAMADTQYFGPGTRLTVL.

The chain combines TRBV19 with TRBJ1-2; no reliable D call. V gave up 1 base and J gave up 5 bases, with 5 bases separating them. The CDR3 spans 12 residues. CDR1 LNHDA and CDR2 SQIVND come from the germline V gene (reference sequence). The CDR3 DNA follows: TGTGCCAGTAGTATAGGTCGGTATGGCTACACCTTC. The encoded protein is CASSIGRYGYTF.

The rearrangement joins TRBV25-1 to TRBJ1-2; possibly TRBD1 for D (5 bases). The germline gives CDR1 MGHDK, CDR2 SYGVNS. This CDR3 contains 13 residues. V lost 8 bases, J lost 5 bases, and 15 bases lay in between. This CDR3 reads CASGAGNTYGYTF. CDR3 in DNA: TGTGCCAGCGGGGCGGGGAATACTTATGGCTACACCTTC.

The chain uses TRBV2 and TRBJ1-1; unclear D gene. The CDR3 extends over 13 amino acids. Germline assignment: CDR1 SNHLY and CDR2 FYNNEI. V gave up 4 bases and J gave up 8 bases, with 14 bases separating them. CDR3 loop: CASSVEQRREAFF. CDR3 DNA: TGTGCCAGCAGTGTAGAACAGCGGCGAGAAGCTTTCTTT.

The chain combines TRBV2 with TRBJ1-5; D is unresolved. This CDR3 spans 16 amino acids. Germline V gene lookup returns CDR1 SNHLY and CDR2 FYNNEI. The germline V and J ends were trimmed by 0 bases and 9 bases, with 18 bases remaining between them. The CDR3 coding sequence is TGTGCCAGCAGTGAAGCGCTTGGATCCATAGTGGGGCCCCAGCATTTT. Translating gives CASSEALGSIVGPQHF. Variable domain in full (rest from reference TRBV2 and TRBJ1-5): EPEVTQTPSHQVTQMGQEVILRCVPISNHLYFYWYRQILGQKVEFLVSFYNNEISEKSEIFDDQFSVERPDGSNFTLKIRSTKLEDSAMYFCASSEALGSIVGPQHFGDGTRLSIL.

The chain has TRBV18 and TRBJ2-6; TRBD1 agrees at 7 bases. In germline, CDR1 is KGHSH, CDR2 LQKENI. This CDR3 is built from 16 residues. V gave up 5 bases and J gave up 0 bases; unmatched junction bases: 4. In nucleotides, the CDR3 is TGTGCCAGCTCAGACAGGGCCAGCTCTGGGGCCAACGTCCTGACTTTC. Its protein product is CASSDRASSGANVLTF.

The chain employs TRBV12-5 and TRBJ2-5; tentative D call: TRBD2 (5 bases). CDR3 length equals 16 residues. Looked up from germline, CDR1 is LGHNT and CDR2 is FRNRAP. The V end lost 5 bases, the J end lost 1 base, and 17 bases lay between the germline ends. This CDR3 is CASGRTFSGPQETQYF. The CDR3, as DNA: TGTGCTAGTGGTCGAACCTTCAGCGGCCCCCAAGAGACCCAGTACTTC.